Here is one TCR beta chain with its context. Its cognate antigen is unknown. This sample is part of a study of cytomegalovirus exposure and HLA in healthy donors. Study-level results: Only CMV serostatus was available as immune exposure information. Researchers reported in a later analysis that a missense DCLRE1C variant was tied to TCR beta V- and J-gene trimming. A later analysis found common viral pathogens apparently linked to several of the most significant clusters.

The PCR employed 60 Vbeta primers together with 13 Jbeta primers. This table comes from immunoSEQ multiplex PCR, and its TCRdb copy is limited to in-frame clones, with some not included. The table lists approximately 160,000 clones, about four fifths of them singletons. V shed 7 bases, J shed 2 bases, and the junction held 7 bases outside the gene matches. The CDR3 contains 14 residues. Looked up from germline, CDR1 is MDHEN and CDR2 is SYDVKM. Sequencing was carried out using PBMCs. This TCR derives from a man in his late teens or twenties in good health and CMV-seronegative. This chain connects TRBV28 to TRBJ2-7; 8 positions agree with TRBD1. The CDR3 bases are TGTGCCAGCACCGAGGACAGGGAAACCTACGAGCAGTACTTC. It yields the protein CASTEDRETYEQYF.